This paragraph reports one TCR beta chain. The clone's antigen remains unknown. The record has no base qualities; no much larger clone is one base away. This sample is drawn from a study of T-cell memory formation after mild COVID-19 (dated by TCRdb to the early 2020s). Describing the broader study: TCR sequence clusters from the two donors were found to be largely donor specific. In a couple of donors, T-cell clones that expanded and contracted after mild COVID-19 were followed by sequencing TCRalpha and TCRbeta repertoires longitudinally. Two young, previously healthy adult volunteers made up the cohort, one male and one female.

The trim is 5 bases for V and 6 bases for J, with a gap of 10 bases between the germline ends. The cysteine opens and the phenylalanine closes a CDR3 of 13 amino acids. CDR3 DNA is the only sequence kept; it has 39 bases, read in frame from the first base. Taken from the germline V gene, the CDR1 and CDR2 loops are SGHTA and FQGNSA. Broad study findings and their caveats: From day 15 to 85, contracting clones showed balanced CD4/CD8 phenotypes, whereas a second wave of clones that expanded from day 15 to 37 leaned towards CD4+. Contracting CD4+ clones were found mainly in CM and EM memory subsets, while CD8+ clones were enriched in EMRA. The study included only a couple of mild cases, and larger cohorts that include severe cases with pre-infection samples were judged to be necessary. SARS-CoV-2 specificity of the second-wave clones peaking on day 37 was not confirmed. Some responding clones were detected in pre-infection memory, which suggested that pre-existing cross-reactive memory T cells had joined the SARS-CoV-2 response.

Sequenced on an Illumina NovaSeq 6000. TCRalpha and TCRbeta cDNA libraries were built by 5'RACE with constant-segment primers, adding sample barcodes and unique molecular identifiers. Trizol reagent was used to extract RNA from every sample. The libraries were amplified in two PCR steps, and the second step added a second sample barcode and Illumina TruSeq adapters. Sequencing of the libraries was done on an Illumina NovaSeq, producing 2 x 150 bp paired-end reads. The authors' analysis ran thus. With migec v1.2.7, reads were demultiplexed and then collapsed into UMI-guided consensus sequences. Using mixcr v2.1.11, UMI consensuses were aligned to TRA and TRB V and J templates and then assembled into clonotypes. Expanded or contracted clonotypes were those called significant by both edgeR and NoisET, with noise models trained on biological replicates. edgeR calls used a false discovery rate-adjusted p below 0.01 and a log2 fold-change threshold of 1. As an exploratory analysis of dynamics, PCA with hierarchical clustering was applied to max-normalized trajectories of the 1000 most abundant clonotypes. Separately sequenced CD4+ and CD8+ repertoires were used to assign the CD4 or CD8 phenotype of responding clones. TCRdb reprocessed the public reads (quality trimming at Q25 with fastp, clone calling with MiXCR) and kept in-frame beta chains. All rows with the same CDR3 protein become a single entry with the most common DNA and genes. TCRdb, not the original authors, processed these V and J calls. This sample is represented by just under 550,000 distinct CDR3 sequences; around 21% of them were singletons. Around 13% of the sample is held by the ten biggest clonotypes.

Ficoll-Paque density gradient centrifugation was used to isolate PBMCs. Sequencing input: PBMCs or a T cell subset sorted from them (not recorded which). The sequence was obtained from an adult woman who had mild COVID-19 (a few samples of this study predate the infection). The sample titles of this study are shuffled in the database, so cell type and time point are left out; the donor was told from shared clones. Recombination connected TRBV7-2 to TRBJ2-2; no confident D gene assignment can be made. The CDR3 loop reads CASSPYPPGELFF. In nucleotide form, the sequence is TGTGCCAGCAGCCCCTATCCCCCCGGGGAGCTGTTTTTT.